The 2 T cell receptor beta chains below were found in one sample sequenced in a study of post-analysis software for immune sequencing data. Findings and limits, study-wide: Five or six TRBV segments, TRBV5-6, TRBV5-1 and TRBV20-1 among them, were found more frequent in patients than controls.

These TCRs' antigens remain unknown. cDNA libraries for TCR beta contained unique molecular identifiers. TCRdb re-analysed the PCR reads in MiXCR, keeping a single row per CDR3 protein. The table records 750,000 to 950,000 distinct CDR3 sequences, about 57% of them present only once. The specimen was blood. These receptors were collected from a girl aged 5 to 17 with multiple sclerosis.

The rearrangement links TRBV3-1 to TRBJ1-2; the D gene is possibly TRBD1 (6 bases). V lost 4 bases, J lost 4 bases, and 13 bases lay in between. The CDR3 is 14 amino acids. Germline CDR1 is LGHDT and CDR2 is YNNKEL (reference sequence). In DNA form, the CDR3 reads TGTGCCAGCAGCCTTCAGGGGAGCTCCTATGGCTACACCTTC. The encoded protein is CASSLQGSSYGYTF.

The chain joins TRBV7-2 to TRBJ2-5; 12 bases line up with TRBD2. Judging by the DNA end, TRBJ2-7 fits better; the J call may be wrong. CDR3 length: 17 residues. Germline V gives CDR1 SGHTA, CDR2 FQGNSA. The CDR3, as DNA: TGTGCCAGCAGCTCCGGACTAGCGGGGCGGAATCCCTACGAGCAGTACTTC. Protein product: CASSSGLAGRNPYEQYF.